Included here is one T cell receptor beta chain sequence, with context. Its cognate antigen has yet to be identified. Per-base qualities were not stored, and no clone one base away is much larger. Ficoll-Paque density gradient centrifugation was used to isolate PBMCs. The record originates from a study of T-cell memory formation after mild COVID-19 (dated by TCRdb to about 2021). Describing the broader study: TCR sequence clusters from the two donors were found to be largely donor specific. In a couple of donors, T-cell clones that expanded and contracted after mild COVID-19 were followed by sequencing TCRalpha and TCRbeta repertoires longitudinally. Two young, previously healthy adult volunteers, one female and one male, were included in the cohort. Overall study outcomes, separate from this receptor: SARS-CoV-2 specificity of the second-wave clones peaking on day 37 was not confirmed. The study covered only a couple of mild cases, and larger cohorts including severe cases with pre-infection samples were considered necessary. Contracting CD4+ clones were found mainly in CM and EM memory subsets, while CD8+ clones were enriched in EMRA. From day 15 to 85, contracting clones showed balanced CD4/CD8 phenotypes, whereas a second wave of clones that expanded from day 15 to 37 leaned towards CD4+. Some responding clones were found in pre-infection memory, which suggests that pre-existing cross-reactive memory T cells took part in the SARS-CoV-2 response.

Sequenced on an Illumina NovaSeq 6000. cDNA libraries for TCRalpha and TCRbeta were prepared by 5'RACE using constant-segment primers, with sample barcodes and unique molecular identifiers added. RNA was extracted from every sample with Trizol reagent. Libraries were amplified in two PCR steps, with a second sample barcode and Illumina TruSeq adapters added in the second step. Sequencing of the libraries was done on an Illumina NovaSeq, producing 2 x 150 bp paired-end reads. Processing in the source paper ran as follows. The reads were demultiplexed and collapsed into UMI-guided consensus sequences using migec v1.2.7. With mixcr v2.1.11, UMI consensuses were aligned to TRA and TRB V and J templates and assembled into clonotypes. Expanded or contracted clonotypes were those called significant by both edgeR and NoisET, with noise models trained on biological replicates. For edgeR calls, the thresholds were a false discovery rate-adjusted p below 0.01 and a log2 fold-change of 1. As an exploratory analysis of dynamics, max-normalized trajectories of the 1000 most abundant clonotypes were examined by PCA with hierarchical clustering. Separately sequenced CD4+ and CD8+ repertoires were used to assign a CD4 or CD8 phenotype to each responding clone. TCRdb itself trimmed the public reads at Q25 with fastp, ran MiXCR and retained productive beta chains. Rows are unified per CDR3 protein, each entry keeping the most common DNA and genes. In this record, the V and J calls reflect TCRdb's handling and not the investigators' own analysis. Recorded for this sample are 340,000 or so distinct CDR3 sequences; 10% to 15% of them occurred a single time. Jointly, the top ten make up around 21% of the sample.

Via the germline V gene (reference sequence), CDR1 is DFQATT and CDR2 SNEGSKA. The CDR3 covers 12 residues, taking in both the cysteine and the phenylalanine. Just the 36-base CDR3 DNA is kept, in frame starting at base 1. Trimming at the junction amounts to 6 bases on V and 3 bases on J, and the germline ends lie 11 bases apart. This sequence uses TRBV20-1 and TRBJ2-5; no D gene is confidently identified. Source material: PBMCs or a T cell subset sorted from them (not recorded which). The receptor's source is a man between 18 and 29 years old who had mild COVID-19 (a few samples of this study predate the infection). The sample titles of this study are shuffled in the database, so cell type and time point are left out; the donor was told from shared clones. The encoded CDR3 is CSASPAEETQYF. The DNA is as follows: TGCAGTGCGTCCCCAGCAGAAGAGACCCAGTACTTC.